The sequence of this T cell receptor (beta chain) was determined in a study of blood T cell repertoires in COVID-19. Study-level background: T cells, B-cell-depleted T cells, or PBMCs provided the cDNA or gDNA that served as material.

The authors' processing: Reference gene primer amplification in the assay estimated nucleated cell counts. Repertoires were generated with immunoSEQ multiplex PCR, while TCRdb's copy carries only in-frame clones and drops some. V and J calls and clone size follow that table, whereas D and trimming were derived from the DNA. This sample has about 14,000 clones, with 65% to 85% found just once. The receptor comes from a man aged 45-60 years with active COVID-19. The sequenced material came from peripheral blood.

CDR3 sequence: CASSLEVTGVDEQFF. In DNA form, the CDR3 reads TGTGCCAGCAGCTTGGAGGTGACAGGGGTCGATGAGCAGTTCTTC. J is TRBJ2-1 and V is TRBV5-6, with 8 bases aligning to TRBD1. The CDR3 runs 15 residues. The junction had 7 bases not matched to a gene; V was cut back by 0 bases and J by 8 bases. The V gene's germline CDR1 is SGHDT and CDR2 YYEEEE.